Following are 20 T cell receptor beta chains from one sample sequenced in a study of blood T cell repertoires in COVID-19. TCRdb's copy holds only in-frame clones and misses some; the assay was immunoSEQ multiplex PCR. This table has about 260,000 clones, 85% to 90% appearing once. The sample was peripheral blood. Source of these receptors: an older woman with COVID-19, enrolled during active disease.

The V gene is TRBV6-1, the J gene TRBJ1-6, with 8 bases lining up with TRBD1. The V and J ends lost 3 bases and 8 bases, in that order; junction bases with no gene match: 3. Germline CDR1 reads MNHNS; CDR2 reads SASEGT. This CDR3 has 14 amino acids. The CDR3 region is CASSERRGHSPLHF. The CDR3 DNA sequence: TGTGCCAGCAGTGAGCGCAGGGGGCATTCACCCCTCCACTTT.

This chain links TRBV9 with TRBJ2-7; 12 bases are a match to TRBD2. V dropped 7 bases and J dropped 6; count of bases not matched to a gene: 8. The CDR3 spans 14 residues. Germline CDR1 is SGDLS and CDR2 is YYNGEE. In DNA form, the CDR3 reads TGTGCCAGCGCTAGACTAGCGGGAGTGGGCGAGCAGTACTTC. Protein: CASARLAGVGEQYF.

This chain uses TRBV15 with TRBJ1-5, with D perhaps TRBD1 (5 bases). The CDR3 runs to 20 residues. Trimming removed 0 bases from V and 2 bases from J, with 23 bases in between. CDR1 and CDR2 (germline): LNHNV, YYDKDF (reference sequence). The CDR3 DNA sequence: TGTGCCACCAGCAGAGATAGAGGTGTGCGGGGACCGCTGGGCAATCAGCCCCAGCATTTT. The encoded protein is CATSRDRGVRGPLGNQPQHF.

The chain is built from TRBV18 and TRBJ2-7, with 12 bases fitting TRBD2. The CDR3 totals 16 residues. From germline, CDR1 is KGHSH and CDR2 LQKENI. J gave up 7 bases and V 3 bases, and 10 bases lay outside the gene matches. CDR3 amino acids: CASSPDRTSGTFEQYF. The DNA of the CDR3 is TGTGCCAGCTCACCCGACCGGACTAGCGGGACCTTTGAGCAGTACTTC.

This clone has just one count. This sequence joins TRBV29-1 and TRBJ2-2, with 8 bases fitting TRBD2. Germline values: CDR1 SQVTM, CDR2 ANQGSEA. CDR3 length equals 14 residues. J lost 6 bases, V lost 7 bases, and 10 bases had no gene match. The CDR3 loop is CSALSSGSAGELFF. The CDR3 nucleotides read TGCAGCGCTCTCTCCAGCGGGAGCGCCGGGGAGCTGTTTTTT.

V and J are TRBV10-1 and TRBJ1-1; D may be TRBD1 (5 bases). Trimming removed 4 bases from V and 0 bases from J, with 30 bases in between. CDR3 length equals 21 residues. Germline CDR1 WNHNN, CDR2 SYGVQD (reference sequence). CDR3 in amino acids: CASSAAGSRDCDEGMNTEAFF. The CDR3 DNA reads as TGCGCCAGCAGTGCGGCGGGGTCCAGGGACTGTGATGAAGGAATGAACACTGAAGCTTTCTTT.

The gene calls are TRBV19 and TRBJ2-2, with a weak D call TRBD1 (6 bases). Germline CDR1 is LNHDA and CDR2 is SQIVND (reference sequence). The germline V and J ends were trimmed by 6 bases and 0 bases, with 11 bases remaining between them. This CDR3 contains 15 residues. The CDR3 loop is CASRSGTTNTGELFF. In nucleotides, the CDR3 is TGTGCCAGTAGATCCGGGACAACGAACACCGGGGAGCTGTTTTTT.

V and J are TRBV7-8 and TRBJ1-5; the D is unclear. The CDR3 is 13 residues long. The germline CDR1 and CDR2 sequences are SGHVS and FQNEAQ. V was cut by 5 bases and J by 5 bases, with 10 bases left in between. Here the CDR3 DNA reads TGTGCCAGCAGCGTACTTACCGATCAGCCCCAGCATTTT. As protein: CASSVLTDQPQHF.

This clone has just one count. The V and J genes are TRBV5-5 and TRBJ1-1; no reliable D call. Trimming removed 3 bases from V and 4 bases from J, with 10 bases in between. This CDR3 region has 13 residues. The V gene's germline CDR1 is SGHKS and CDR2 YYEKEE (reference sequence). CDR3 DNA sequence: TGTGCCAGCAGCTCCTTGACAACCACTGAAGCTTTCTTT. Translated, it gives CASSSLTTTEAFF.

This chain uses TRBV10-3 with TRBJ2-1; D may be TRBD1 (5 bases). This CDR3 contains 15 residues. CDR1 is ENHRY, CDR2 SYGVKD, per germline. With 2 bases removed from V and 6 bases from J, the gap between germline ends came to 14 bases. CDR3 bases: TGTGCCATCAGTGAGACCTCCTTAGGGGTCAATGAGCAGTTCTTC. This codes for CAISETSLGVNEQFF.

The chain combines TRBV7-9 with TRBJ1-5; D gene uncertain. V was clipped by 5 bases and J by 4 bases, with 9 bases between them. This CDR3 has 13 amino acids. Germline V CDR1 and CDR2: SEHNR, FQNEAQ (reference sequence). The CDR3, as DNA: TGTGCCAGCAGCCTGGAGATAAATCAGCCCCAGCATTTT. Its protein is CASSLEINQPQHF.

This chain joins TRBV5-1 and TRBJ2-7, with 7 nucleotides matching TRBD1. This CDR3 spans 15 amino acids. V gave up 0 bases and J gave up 0 bases; unmatched junction bases: 3. The germline CDR1 and CDR2 sequences are SGHRS and YFSETQ. DNA of the CDR3: TGCGCCAGCAGCTTGGGGGACAGAAACTCCTACGAGCAGTACTTC. It specifies CASSLGDRNSYEQYF. Using reference TRBV5-1 and TRBJ2-7 for the parts outside the CDR3, the full variable domain is KAGVTQTPRYLIKTRGQQVTLSCSPISGHRSVSWYQQTPGQGLQFLFEYFSETQRNKGNFPGRFSGRQFSNSRSEMNVSTLELGDSALYLCASSLGDRNSYEQYFGPGTRLTVT.

The gene calls are TRBV27 and TRBJ1-4; 7 bases map to TRBD1. Germline CDR1 is MNHEY and CDR2 is SMNVEV (reference sequence). The V gene end was trimmed by 3 bases and the J gene end by 8 bases; junction bases not matched to a gene: 6. CDR3 length: 14 amino acids. In nucleotides, the CDR3 is TGTGCCAGCAGTTTGAGGGGGCTTAACGAAAAACTGTTTTTT. Amino acids: CASSLRGLNEKLFF. The full variable domain, in which reference TRBV27 and TRBJ1-4 provide the parts outside the CDR3, is EAQVTQNPRYLITVTGKKLTVTCSQNMNHEYMSWYRQDPGLGLRQIYYSMNVEVTDKGDVPEGYKVSRKEKRNFPLILESPSPNQTSLYFCASSLRGLNEKLFFGSGTQLSVL.

V is TRBV2 and J is TRBJ2-5; 10 nucleotides agree with TRBD2. The V gene's germline CDR1 is SNHLY and CDR2 FYNNEI. The CDR3 length is 15 residues. The ends lost 6 bases at V and 2 bases at J; junction bases unmatched: 6. DNA of the CDR3: TGTGCCAGCAGCATACGACTAGCGGGTCAAGAGACCCAGTACTTC. Translation gives CASSIRLAGQETQYF.

The rearrangement uses TRBV7-2 and TRBJ1-2; the match to TRBD1 covers 9 bases. Germline V gene sequence: CDR1 SGHTA, CDR2 FQGNSA. The CDR3 has 15 residues. The V segment lost 5 bases and the J segment 4 bases; nucleotides outside the gene matches: 8. The CDR3 is CASSPETGGGYGYTF. CDR3 DNA sequence: TGTGCCAGCAGCCCAGAAACAGGGGGCGGCTATGGCTACACCTTC.

The count of this clone is one. The J gene is TRBJ2-7, the V gene TRBV9, with 7 bases identical to TRBD2. The V gene end was trimmed by 0 bases and the J gene end by 7 bases; junction bases not matched to a gene: 7. CDR3 length equals 14 residues. The germline gives CDR1 SGDLS, CDR2 YYNGEE. The CDR3 DNA reads TGTGCCAGCAGCGTAGCTCTGGCGGGAGTTGAGCAGTACTTC. Protein: CASSVALAGVEQYF.

V is TRBV6-2 or TRBV6-3 and J is TRBJ2-2; 7 bases map to TRBD2. Germline assignment: CDR1 MNHEY and CDR2 SVGEGT. The V and J ends lost 5 bases and 5 bases, in that order; junction bases with no gene match: 8. The CDR3 extends over 15 amino acids. For the CDR3, the DNA is TGTGCCAGCAGTCTAGCGGACCCGAGAACCGGGGAGCTGTTTTTT. This codes for CASSLADPRTGELFF.

The V and J genes are TRBV5-5 and TRBJ1-2; TRBD1 matches at 10 bases. CDR3 length: 14 amino acids. Germline V lookup: CDR1 SGHKS, CDR2 YYEKEE (reference sequence). Unmatched junction bases numbered 7, after V lost 4 bases and J lost 7 bases. The CDR3: CASSLGQGTFGYTF. The CDR3 bases are TGTGCCAGCAGCCTGGGACAGGGGACCTTTGGCTACACCTTC.

This chain uses TRBV7-6 with TRBJ1-3; tentatively, D is TRBD1 (6 bases). V lost 4 bases, J lost 6 bases, and 10 bases lay in between. Germline values: CDR1 SGHVS, CDR2 FNYEAQ. The CDR3 runs to 13 residues. The CDR3 sequence is CASSSGQSNTIYF. The CDR3 nucleotides are TGTGCCAGCAGCTCTGGACAGTCAAACACCATATATTTT.

J is TRBJ2-7 and V is TRBV5-1; 7 bases match TRBD1. V was clipped by 0 bases and J by 3 bases; unmatched bases: 6. This CDR3 spans 15 amino acids. Germline CDR1 reads SGHRS; CDR2 reads YFSETQ. CDR3 bases: TGCGCCAGCAGCTTGGCCATGAGGGGGCACTACGAGCAGTACTTC. This sequence encodes CASSLAMRGHYEQYF. Full variable domain (outside the CDR3, taken from reference TRBV5-1 and TRBJ2-7): KAGVTQTPRYLIKTRGQQVTLSCSPISGHRSVSWYQQTPGQGLQFLFEYFSETQRNKGNFPGRFSGRQFSNSRSEMNVSTLELGDSALYLCASSLAMRGHYEQYFGPGTRLTVT.